What follows describes a single T cell receptor (beta chain). Per the original data handling: The authors estimated nucleated cell counts from reference gene primer amplification. Clones were read by immunoSEQ multiplex PCR, and TCRdb kept only the in-frame ones, dropping some. Clone size and V and J calls were adopted from that table, with D and trimming inferred from the DNA. This sample has about 220,000 clones; around 82% occur once, and the top ten carry around 2.3%. The sample comes from a study of blood T cell repertoires in COVID-19. About the research overall: In each case, the material was cDNA or gDNA derived from T cells, B-cell-depleted T cells, or PBMCs.

The CDR3 is 15 residues long. V dropped 4 bases and J dropped 0 bases, with 10 bases sitting between them. Per the germline V gene, CDR1 is SGHNT and CDR2 is YYREEE (reference sequence). The receptor was isolated from a woman aged 35 to 49 with active or convalescent COVID-19. V gene TRBV5-4 combines with J gene TRBJ2-2; D unclear. The source material was peripheral blood. The DNA of the CDR3 is TGTGCCAGCAGCCCTATTATGACGAACACCGGGGAGCTGTTTTTT. This translates into CASSPIMTNTGELFF.